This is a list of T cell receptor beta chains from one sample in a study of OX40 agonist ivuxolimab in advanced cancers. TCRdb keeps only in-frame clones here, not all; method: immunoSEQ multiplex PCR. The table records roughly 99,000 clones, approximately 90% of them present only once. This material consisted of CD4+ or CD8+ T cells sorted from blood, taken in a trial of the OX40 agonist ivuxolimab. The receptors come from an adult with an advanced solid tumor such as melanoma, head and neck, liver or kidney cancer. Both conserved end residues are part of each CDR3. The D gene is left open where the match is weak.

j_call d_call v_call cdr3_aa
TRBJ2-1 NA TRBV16 CASSPRTSYNEQFF
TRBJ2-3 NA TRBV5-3 CARSLVAWAGPCTDTQYF
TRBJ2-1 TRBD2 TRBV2 CASTPGLALREQFF
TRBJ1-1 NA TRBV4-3 CASSQGGPTEAFF
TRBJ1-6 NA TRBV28 CATLSRILYNSPLHF
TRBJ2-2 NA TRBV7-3 CASRLTGAGELFF
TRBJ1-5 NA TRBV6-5 CASSYKPAGFNQPQHF
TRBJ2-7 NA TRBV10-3 CAISESAGTNYEQYF
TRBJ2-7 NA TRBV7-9 CASSPAQGQSYEQYF
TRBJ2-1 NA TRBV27 CASSRYNEQFF
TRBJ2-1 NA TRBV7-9 CASSSGHGQFF
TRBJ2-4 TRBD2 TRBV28 CASSGLGYIQYF
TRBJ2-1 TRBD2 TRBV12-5 CASGGLADNEQFF
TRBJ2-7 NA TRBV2 CASNEPFAYEQYF
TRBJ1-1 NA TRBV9 CASSSATAMNTEAFF
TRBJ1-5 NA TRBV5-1 CASSSWAGSQPQHF
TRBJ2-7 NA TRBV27 CASSLSVAVPYEQYF
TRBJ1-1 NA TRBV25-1 CASSEVSGLDTEAFF
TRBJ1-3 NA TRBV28 CASSLMSSGNTIYF
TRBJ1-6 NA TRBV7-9 CASSEDSGRANSPLHF
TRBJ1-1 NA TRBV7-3 CASSFRVNTEAFF
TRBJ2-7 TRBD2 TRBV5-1 CASSLVGTGGYEQYF
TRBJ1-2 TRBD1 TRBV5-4 CASSPGQGNYGYTF
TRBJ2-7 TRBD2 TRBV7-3 CASSSSGRRLPYEQYF
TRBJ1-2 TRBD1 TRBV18 CASSPGQIYGYTF
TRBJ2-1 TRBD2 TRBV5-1 CASSLPGTSDRPDPYNEQFF
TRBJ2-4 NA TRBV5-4 CASSSAVPPDIQYF
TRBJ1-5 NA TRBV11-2 CASSLNSNQPQHF
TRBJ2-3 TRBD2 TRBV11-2 CASSREGYTQYF
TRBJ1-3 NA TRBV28 CASSPEGRLSSGNTIYF
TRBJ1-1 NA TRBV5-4 CASSPGTEIPNTEAFF
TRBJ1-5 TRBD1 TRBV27 CASSLYPTGVGQPQHF
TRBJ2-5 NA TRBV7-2 CASTSPRDQETQYF
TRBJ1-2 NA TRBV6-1 CATVISNYGYTF
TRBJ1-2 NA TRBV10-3 CAISAPGQLSNYGYTF
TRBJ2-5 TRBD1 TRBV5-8 CASSYGTGVGETQYF
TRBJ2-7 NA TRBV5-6 CASSLRWIPSSYEQYF
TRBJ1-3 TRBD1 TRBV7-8 CASSPILQGQGISGNTIYF
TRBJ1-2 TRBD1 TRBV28 CASSSGTGGSYYGYTF
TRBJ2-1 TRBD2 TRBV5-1 CASSGTSGSYNEQFF
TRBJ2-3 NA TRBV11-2 CASSISQATDTQYF
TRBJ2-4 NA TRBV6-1 CASTSVGNIQYF
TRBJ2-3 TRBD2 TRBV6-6 CASSSRDYAGTDTQYF
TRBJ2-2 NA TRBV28 CASSLGTSTEGELFF
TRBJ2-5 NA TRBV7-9 CASSLSWASEQETQYF
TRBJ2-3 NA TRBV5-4 CASSNSTDTQYF